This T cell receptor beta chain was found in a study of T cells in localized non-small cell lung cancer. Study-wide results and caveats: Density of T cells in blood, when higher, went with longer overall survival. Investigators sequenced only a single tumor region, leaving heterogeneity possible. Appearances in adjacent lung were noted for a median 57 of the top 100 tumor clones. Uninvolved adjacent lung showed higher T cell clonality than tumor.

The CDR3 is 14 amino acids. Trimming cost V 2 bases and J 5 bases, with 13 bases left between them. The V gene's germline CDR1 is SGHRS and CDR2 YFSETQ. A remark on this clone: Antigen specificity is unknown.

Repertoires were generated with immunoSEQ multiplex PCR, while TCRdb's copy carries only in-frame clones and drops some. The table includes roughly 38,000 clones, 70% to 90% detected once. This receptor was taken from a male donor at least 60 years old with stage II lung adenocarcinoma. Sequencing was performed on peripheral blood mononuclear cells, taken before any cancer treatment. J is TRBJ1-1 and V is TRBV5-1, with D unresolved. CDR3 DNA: TGCGCCAGCAGCTTAGGATCCAGAGGAACTGAAGCTTTCTTT. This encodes CASSLGSRGTEAFF.